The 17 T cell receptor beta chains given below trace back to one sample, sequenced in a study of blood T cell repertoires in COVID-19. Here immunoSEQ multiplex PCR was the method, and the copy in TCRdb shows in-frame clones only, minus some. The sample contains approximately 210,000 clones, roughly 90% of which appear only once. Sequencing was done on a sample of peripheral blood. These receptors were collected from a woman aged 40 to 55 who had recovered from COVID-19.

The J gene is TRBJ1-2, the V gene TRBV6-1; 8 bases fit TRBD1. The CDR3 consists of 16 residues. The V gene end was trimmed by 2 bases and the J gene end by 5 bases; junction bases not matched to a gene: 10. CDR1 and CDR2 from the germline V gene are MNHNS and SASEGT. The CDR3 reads CASSERWGTGLYGYTF. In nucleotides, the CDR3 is TGTGCCAGCAGTGAAAGATGGGGGACAGGCCTATATGGCTACACCTTC.

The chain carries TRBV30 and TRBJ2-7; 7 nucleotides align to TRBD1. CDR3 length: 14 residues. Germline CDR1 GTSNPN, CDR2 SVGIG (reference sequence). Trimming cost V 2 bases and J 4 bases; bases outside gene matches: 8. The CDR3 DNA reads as TGTGCCTGGAGTCCAGGGGGTAAGATATACGAGCAGTACTTC. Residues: CAWSPGGKIYEQYF.

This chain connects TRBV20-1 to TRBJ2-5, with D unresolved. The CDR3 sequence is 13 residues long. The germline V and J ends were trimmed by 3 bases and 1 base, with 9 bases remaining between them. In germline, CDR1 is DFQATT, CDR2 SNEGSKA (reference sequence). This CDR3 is CSASLSGQETQYF. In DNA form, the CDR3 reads TGCAGTGCTAGTCTCTCGGGCCAAGAGACCCAGTACTTC.

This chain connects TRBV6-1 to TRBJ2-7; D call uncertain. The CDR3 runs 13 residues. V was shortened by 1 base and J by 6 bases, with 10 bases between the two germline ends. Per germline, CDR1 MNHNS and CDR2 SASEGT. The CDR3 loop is CASSEVGWVEQYF. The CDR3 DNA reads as TGTGCCAGCAGTGAAGTGGGCTGGGTCGAGCAGTACTTC.

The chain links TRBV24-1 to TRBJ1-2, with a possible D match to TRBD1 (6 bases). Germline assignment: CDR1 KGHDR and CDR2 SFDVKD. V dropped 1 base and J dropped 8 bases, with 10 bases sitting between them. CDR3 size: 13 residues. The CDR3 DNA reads TGTGCCACCAGTGATTTACAGGGCCGCGGCTACACCTTC. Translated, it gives CATSDLQGRGYTF.

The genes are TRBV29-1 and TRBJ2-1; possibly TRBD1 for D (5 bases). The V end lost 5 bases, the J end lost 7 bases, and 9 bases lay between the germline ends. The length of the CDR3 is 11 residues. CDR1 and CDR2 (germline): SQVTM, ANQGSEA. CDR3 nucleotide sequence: TGCAGCGTTAAGGGGCGGAATGAGCAGTTCTTC. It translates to CSVKGRNEQFF.

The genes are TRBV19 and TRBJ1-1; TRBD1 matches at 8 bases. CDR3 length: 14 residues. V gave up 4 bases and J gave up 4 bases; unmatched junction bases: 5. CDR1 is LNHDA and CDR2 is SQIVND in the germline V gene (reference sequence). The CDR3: CASSTGQGSTEAFF. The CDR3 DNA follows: TGTGCCAGTAGTACCGGACAGGGAAGCACTGAAGCTTTCTTT. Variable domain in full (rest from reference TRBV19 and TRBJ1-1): DGGITQSPKYLFRKEGQNVTLSCEQNLNHDAMYWYRQDPGQGLRLIYYSQIVNDFQKGDIAEGYSVSREKKESFPLTVTSAQKNPTAFYLCASSTGQGSTEAFFGQGTRLTVV.

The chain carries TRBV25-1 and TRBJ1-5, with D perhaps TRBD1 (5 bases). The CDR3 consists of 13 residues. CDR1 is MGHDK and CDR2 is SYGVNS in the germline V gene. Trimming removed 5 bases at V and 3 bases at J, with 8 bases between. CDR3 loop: CASSRGYNQPQHF. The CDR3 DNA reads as TGTGCCAGCAGTCGGGGGTACAATCAGCCCCAGCATTTT.

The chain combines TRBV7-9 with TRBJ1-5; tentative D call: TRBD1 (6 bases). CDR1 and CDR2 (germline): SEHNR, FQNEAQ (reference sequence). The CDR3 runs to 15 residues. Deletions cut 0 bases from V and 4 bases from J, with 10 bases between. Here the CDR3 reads CASSLADRWNQPQHF. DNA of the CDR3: TGTGCCAGCAGCTTAGCGGACAGATGGAATCAGCCCCAGCATTTT.

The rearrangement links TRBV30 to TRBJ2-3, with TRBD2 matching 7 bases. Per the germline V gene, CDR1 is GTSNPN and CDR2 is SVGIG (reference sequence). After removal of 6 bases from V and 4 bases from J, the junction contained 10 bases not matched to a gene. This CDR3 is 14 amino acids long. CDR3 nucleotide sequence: TGTGCCTGTCATGGAGCGGGAAACCCAGATACGCAGTATTTT. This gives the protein CACHGAGNPDTQYF.

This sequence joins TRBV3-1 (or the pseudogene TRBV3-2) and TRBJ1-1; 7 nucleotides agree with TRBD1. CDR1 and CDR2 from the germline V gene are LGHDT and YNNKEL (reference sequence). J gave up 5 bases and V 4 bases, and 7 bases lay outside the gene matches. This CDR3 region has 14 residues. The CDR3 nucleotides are TGTGCCAGCAGCCGGGGACAGTACGGAACTGAAGCTTTCTTT. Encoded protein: CASSRGQYGTEAFF.

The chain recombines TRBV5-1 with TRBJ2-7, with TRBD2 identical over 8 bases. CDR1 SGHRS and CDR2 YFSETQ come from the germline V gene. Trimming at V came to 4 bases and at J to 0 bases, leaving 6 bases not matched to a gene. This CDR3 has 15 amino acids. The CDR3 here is CASSPRTSSSYEQYF. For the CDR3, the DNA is TGCGCCAGCAGCCCCCGGACTAGCTCCTCCTACGAGCAGTACTTC.

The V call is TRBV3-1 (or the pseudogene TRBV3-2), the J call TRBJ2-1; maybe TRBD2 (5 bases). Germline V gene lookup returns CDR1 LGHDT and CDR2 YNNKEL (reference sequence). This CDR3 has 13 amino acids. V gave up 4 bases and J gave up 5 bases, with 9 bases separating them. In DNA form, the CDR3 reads TGTGCCAGCAGCCCGGGAATTCACAATGAGCAGTTCTTC. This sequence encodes CASSPGIHNEQFF.

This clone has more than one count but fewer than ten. The CDR3 coding sequence is TGTGCCAGTAGTAGGAGGCCCGAAACCTACGAGCAGTACTTC. It translates to CASSRRPETYEQYF. The gene calls are TRBV19 and TRBJ2-7; TRBD2 might be the D (5 bases). Trimming took off 4 bases at V and 2 bases at J, with 12 bases between the two ends. Germline CDR1 is LNHDA and CDR2 is SQIVND (reference sequence). This CDR3 has 14 residues.

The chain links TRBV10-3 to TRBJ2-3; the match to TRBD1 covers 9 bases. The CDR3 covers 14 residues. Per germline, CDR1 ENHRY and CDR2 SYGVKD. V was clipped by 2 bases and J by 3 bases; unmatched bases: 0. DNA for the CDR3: TGTGCCATCAGTGAGGGACAGGGGACAGATACGCAGTATTTT. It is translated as CAISEGQGTDTQYF.

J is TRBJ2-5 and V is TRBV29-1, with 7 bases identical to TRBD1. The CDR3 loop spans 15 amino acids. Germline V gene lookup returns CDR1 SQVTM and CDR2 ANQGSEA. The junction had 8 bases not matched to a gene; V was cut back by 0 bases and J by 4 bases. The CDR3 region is CSVEDKQGFRETQYF. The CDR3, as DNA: TGCAGCGTTGAAGACAAACAGGGGTTCCGAGAGACCCAGTACTTC.

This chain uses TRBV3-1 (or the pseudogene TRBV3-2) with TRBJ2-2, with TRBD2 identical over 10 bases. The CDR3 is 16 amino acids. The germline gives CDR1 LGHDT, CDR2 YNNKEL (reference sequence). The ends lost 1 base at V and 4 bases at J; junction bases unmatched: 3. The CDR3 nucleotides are TGTGCCAGCAGCCAAGTCCTAGCGGGAGTCACCGGGGAGCTGTTTTTT. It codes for CASSQVLAGVTGELFF.